The sequence of this TCR beta chain was determined in a study of shared clonotypes between healthy human individuals (dated by TCRdb to the early 2020s). About the investigation overall: The cohort included three men and two women between 18 and 49 years of age. Per donor, three plates each were used for CD4 naive and CD4 memory, two for CD8 naive, and one for CD8 memory. The study deeply sequenced blood TCR repertoires of about 5 healthy adults to estimate repertoire size and the extent of clonotype sharing between individuals. Different laboratories and diverse techniques were used to prepare libraries and sequence TCR repertoires, to increase sequencing depth and limit assay-specific biases. Per donor, leukapheresis produced somewhere between about 0.8 and 9 billion PBMCs.

The CDR3 starts with the cysteine, ends with the phenylalanine, and has 15 residues. Just CDR3 DNA is preserved here, 45 bases in frame from base 1. V and J are trimmed by 4 bases and 6 bases, and the gene matches miss 9 bases of the junction. CDR1 SNHLY and CDR2 FYNNEI are derived from the germline V gene. Study-level results and caveats: Pairwise subsampling indicated that sequencing depth was expected to affect the degree of clonotype sharing among donors. Sharing across a few donors was observed for 5% to 6.5% of naive CD4, less than 4% of naive CD8, 2% to 2.5% of memory CD4, and around 0.4% of memory CD8 clonotypes. Because the study included only a small number of donors, the genetic and exposure-history diversity represented was limited. Compared with non-shared clonotypes, the clonotypes found in all four sorted-subset donors had higher generation probabilities. Rarefaction of sorted-subset datasets indicated incomplete sequencing despite the large sequencing depth. Sampling was restricted to blood, and TCR repertoires in tissues likely differ from the TCR repertoires found in blood. Estimated clonotype richness was generally larger for naive than for memory subsets.

Using the deep immunoSEQ assay, multiplex PCR amplified TCR CDR3 regions from genomic DNA. Genomic DNA extracted from each cell subset was distributed evenly over all wells of several immunoSEQ 96-well plates, and each plate served as one replicate. For sorted subsets, 200 to 250 ng of genomic DNA, equivalent to some 30,000 T cell genomes, went into each replicate PCR. Purified libraries were measured with a Qubit 3.0 fluorometer, size-checked on a Bioanalyzer 2100, and measured again with the KAPA Library Quantification kit. A separate single-read 150-cycle Illumina NextSeq 550 flow cell was used to sequence each immunoSEQ 96-well plate. On the study's bioinformatics: Because only junctional sequences without quality scores were contained in the immunoSEQ output, filtering matching that applied to full-length reads could not be performed. Sequences were annotated with PyIR, a Python wrapper for IgBLAST v1.9, using IMGT germline references to assign V/J genes and CDR3. Reads were removed for weak V/J assignments (E-value above 1e-6), missing CDR3, stop codons, out-of-frame junctions, or ambiguous translated residues. V3J clonotypes were defined by identical inferred V gene, J gene, and CDR3 amino acid sequence. Percentage overlap between repertoires was calculated by dividing the number of shared unique clonotypes by the size of the smaller repertoire. Three approaches were used to assess repertoire richness: RTK rarefaction, the Chao1 estimator, and Recon v2.1 estimates of unobserved clonotypes. OLGA was used to compute generation probabilities for all TCRbeta clonotypes that the gDNA method yielded from a handful of donors. As stored in TCRdb, this immuneACCESS dataset retains in-frame rearrangements with V and J assigned. A fraction of the clones does not appear; measured against another copy, unresolved V genes explain less than half of the discrepancy, and the remainder lacks a known reason. Clone size and V and J calls were adopted from that table, with D and trimming inferred from the DNA. For this sample the table gives about a million clones, of which about three quarters were detected only once. The ten largest clones represent nearly 1.5% of the sample.

Comments on this clone: The target of this receptor is not known. Base qualities are not provided; no much larger clone lies one nucleotide away.

Healthy HIV-negative adults with no recently reported acute infections or vaccinations were included as donors. Every donor was a Caucasian adult living in Nashville, Tennessee, USA. CD4+ T cells were enriched through magnetic negative selection, after which naive cells were positively selected on CD45RA and the remaining negative fraction served as the memory subset. After blood collection by leukapheresis, PBMCs were isolated using Ficoll-Histopaque density gradient centrifugation and then cryopreserved in the vapor phase of liquid nitrogen. Analytical flow cytometry was used to check the purity and quantity of every magnetically sorted T cell population. Genomic DNA was isolated from every sorted fraction and measured by UV absorbance on a Nanodrop 2000c.

The chain joins TRBV2 to TRBJ2-7; 10 bases in between match TRBD2. The sequence came from a man aged 18-30 years in good health. Sequenced: memory CD4+ T cells sorted from blood. According to the study, the label for this sample's cell subset or site signals: CD45RA-negative fraction. The DNA sequence is TGTGCCAGCAGTGCCATAAGCGGGGGGGCCACCGAGCAGTACTTC. It encodes CASSAISGGATEQYF. Beyond the CDR3, the reference TRBV2 and TRBJ2-7 genes provide the residues; the full variable domain reads: EPEVTQTPSHQVTQMGQEVILRCVPISNHLYFYWYRQILGQKVEFLVSFYNNEISEKSEIFDDQFSVERPDGSNFTLKIRSTKLEDSAMYFCASSAISGGATEQYFGPGTRLTVT.